The source of this T cell receptor (beta chain) is a study of control samples from healthy donors and cancer patients. Assay used: immunoSEQ multiplex PCR; TCRdb lists only in-frame clones, some missing. The table records tens of thousands of clones, around 87% of them present only once. The germline CDR1 and CDR2 sequences are MNHEY and SMNVEV (reference sequence). The CDR3 sequence is 13 residues long. Trimming took 5 bases from V and 6 from J; bases not matched to a gene: 3. The chain recombines TRBV27 with TRBJ2-1; 8 nucleotides align to TRBD2. This receptor was taken from a man in his fifties in good health. The sample taken for sequencing was blood. CDR3 coding DNA: TGTGCCAGCAGTCCCCTAGCGGGCAATGAGCAGTTCTTC. Amino acids: CASSPLAGNEQFF.